These 20 T cell receptor beta chains were all obtained from the same sample, sequenced in a study of graft-versus-host responses after intestinal transplantation. The assay was immunoSEQ multiplex PCR, and TCRdb's table has in-frame clones only and misses some. The sample lists about 98,000 clones, approximately 85% seen once, with more than 1.4% in the top ten. Here the sequenced sample was PBMCs, taken 255 days after intestinal transplant. The receptors stem from a human patient who received an intestinal transplant, so some T cells may come from the graft donor.

In this sample, this clone turned up a few times. V usage is TRBV6-4 and J usage is TRBJ2-3; perhaps TRBD1 as D (5 bases). Trimming pared 3 bases from V and 3 bases from J, leaving 10 bases between. CDR3 length: 14 residues. Germline V lookup: CDR1 MRHNA, CDR2 SNTAGT. CDR3 loop: CASSEEGATDTQYF. The CDR3 DNA reads as TGTGCCAGCAGTGAAGAAGGGGCGACAGATACGCAGTATTTT.

The V call is TRBV7-8, the J call TRBJ2-5; 10 bases fit TRBD1. From germline, CDR1 is SGHVS and CDR2 FQNEAQ. With V trimmed by 0 bases and J by 3 bases, 1 base remained unmatched. The length of the CDR3 is 15 residues. The DNA for the CDR3 is TGTGCCAGCAGCTTAGCCGGGACAGGGGAAGAGACCCAGTACTTC. This translates into CASSLAGTGEETQYF.

This sequence joins TRBV2 and TRBJ2-7; D is undetermined. V was shortened by 7 bases and J by 6 bases, with 10 bases between the two germline ends. CDR1 is SNHLY, CDR2 FYNNEI, per germline. The CDR3 totals 11 residues. CDR3 sequence (DNA): TGTGCCAGCACGGAAGGCGGCGAGCAGTACGTC. It is translated as CASTEGGEQYV.

The genes are TRBV4-2 and TRBJ1-1; D possibly corresponds to TRBD1 (6 bases). The CDR3 is made up of 15 amino acids. Per the germline V gene, CDR1 is LGHNA and CDR2 is YNFKEQ. Trimming took 0 bases from V and 6 from J, leaving 14 bases between them. As DNA, the CDR3 is TGTGCCAGCAGCCAAGAGAGCAGGTCAGGGGCTGAAGCTTTCTTT. It is translated as CASSQESRSGAEAFF.

The chain uses TRBV10-2 and TRBJ1-6, with 8 bases that match TRBD1. The CDR3 covers 14 residues. The V and J ends lost 2 bases and 7 bases, in that order; junction bases with no gene match: 1. Germline CDR1 WSHSY, CDR2 SAAADI. This CDR3 reads CASSETGGNSPLHF. CDR3 nucleotides: TGCGCCAGCAGTGAGACAGGGGGGAATTCACCCCTCCACTTT.

This clone was counted many times. The chain combines TRBV25-1 with TRBJ2-7, with 9 bases lining up with TRBD1. This CDR3 has 13 amino acids. Trimming took 10 bases from V and 5 from J; bases not matched to a gene: 9. Germline CDR1 and CDR2: MGHDK and SYGVNS. CDR3 coding DNA: TGTGCCATAACCGGGACAGGGAGGAACGAGCAGTACTTC. As protein: CAITGTGRNEQYF.

The rearrangement uses TRBV14 and TRBJ2-1; possibly TRBD2 for D (6 bases). Between the trimmed V and J ends, which lost 0 bases and 3 bases, there was a span of 18 bases. The CDR3 has 18 amino acids. Germline CDR1 and CDR2: SGHDN and FVKESK. The CDR3: CASSQDVGGETHYNEQFF. In DNA, the CDR3 is TGTGCCAGCAGCCAAGACGTCGGAGGGGAAACTCACTACAATGAGCAGTTCTTC.

The rearrangement joins TRBV29-1 to TRBJ1-1; D not resolved. Per germline, CDR1 SQVTM and CDR2 ANQGSEA. The V and J ends lost 6 bases and 0 bases respectively, with 8 bases between them. CDR3 length equals 12 residues. The CDR3 DNA sequence: TGCAGCGTGGCAGGACTGAACACTGAAGCTTTCTTT. Translating it yields CSVAGLNTEAFF.

The chain recombines TRBV4-2 with TRBJ2-3, with D uncertain. This CDR3 is built from 14 residues. Trimming took off 0 bases at V and 4 bases at J, with 8 bases between the two ends. Germline CDR1 is LGHNA and CDR2 is YNFKEQ. CDR3 sequence (DNA): TGTGCCAGCAGCCAAGAATTACTCCCAGATACGCAGTATTTT. Encoded protein: CASSQELLPDTQYF.

V usage is TRBV15 and J usage is TRBJ1-5; TRBD1 might be the D (6 bases). Germline V gene lookup returns CDR1 LNHNV and CDR2 YYDKDF (reference sequence). The CDR3 loop spans 14 amino acids. Trimming removed 5 bases from V and 7 bases from J, with 15 bases in between. CDR3 nucleotide sequence: TGTGCCACCAGCGAGGAGGGGGGGTGGCAGCCCCAGCATTTT. It specifies CATSEEGGWQPQHF.

This chain links TRBV2 with TRBJ2-5; D is undetermined. The V gene's germline CDR1 is SNHLY and CDR2 FYNNEI. This CDR3 is built from 12 residues. V lost 10 bases to trimming and J lost 1 base, with 10 bases between them. The CDR3 region is CATRRAQETQYF. CDR3 coding DNA: TGTGCCACCCGCCGAGCCCAAGAGACCCAGTACTTC.

The genes are TRBV4-1 and TRBJ2-7; 7 bases agree with TRBD2. The CDR3 has 15 amino acids. Germline lookup yields CDR1 MGHRA and CDR2 YSYEKL. The V and J ends lost 1 base and 5 bases, in that order; junction bases with no gene match: 8. CDR3 in amino acids: CASSQVMAGVDEQYF. As DNA, the CDR3 is TGCGCCAGCAGCCAAGTGATGGCGGGAGTCGACGAGCAGTACTTC.

The chain combines TRBV7-2 with TRBJ2-3, with D perhaps TRBD1 or TRBD2 (5 bases each). The V end was cut by 6 bases, the J end by 6 bases, with 19 bases between. Germline V gene sequence: CDR1 SGHTA, CDR2 FQGNSA. The CDR3 is 15 amino acids. The CDR3 region has the DNA TGTGCCAGCAGGCTCCAGGGCGGAGGTCCCGATACGCAGTATTTT. Protein product: CASRLQGGGPDTQYF.

The CDR3, as DNA: TGCAGCGTCAACTCTCGACCGTCCACGAACTATGGCTACACCTTC. Its protein is CSVNSRPSTNYGYTF. The chain recombines TRBV29-1 with TRBJ1-2; D is unclear. Trimming stripped 6 bases from V and 2 bases from J, with 19 bases between. The V gene's germline CDR1 is SQVTM and CDR2 ANQGSEA. The CDR3 contains 15 residues.

This clone was found once. This chain connects TRBV5-1 to TRBJ1-2, with 7 positions matching TRBD1. The germline gives CDR1 SGHRS, CDR2 YFSETQ. The CDR3 is made up of 15 amino acids. V lost 3 bases to trimming and J lost 5 bases; unmatched junction nucleotides: 10. The CDR3 coding sequence is TGCGCCAGCAGCTGGGGGTCAACAGGGGCGTATGGCTACACCTTC. It yields the protein CASSWGSTGAYGYTF.

The chain recombines TRBV28 with TRBJ2-7; 11 positions agree with TRBD2. Germline V gives CDR1 MDHEN, CDR2 SYDVKM. The CDR3 length is 18 residues. V was clipped by 4 bases and J by 5 bases; unmatched bases: 16. This chain's CDR3 is CASSYKWTPGLADDEQYF. In DNA, the CDR3 is TGTGCCAGCAGTTACAAGTGGACGCCGGGACTAGCGGATGACGAGCAGTACTTC.

The gene calls are TRBV6-6 and TRBJ2-3, with D possibly TRBD1 on 6 matching bases. V dropped 2 bases and J dropped 5 bases, with 14 bases sitting between them. The CDR3 length is 15 residues. Germline V CDR1 and CDR2: MNHNY, SVGAGI (reference sequence). CDR3 coding DNA: TGTGCCAGCAGTTACATCCGGACAGTCGGAGATACGCAGTATTTT. Translated, it gives CASSYIRTVGDTQYF.

The chain uses TRBV6-1 and TRBJ2-7; no reliable D call. Germline V gene lookup returns CDR1 MNHNS and CDR2 SASEGT. With 7 bases removed from V and 5 bases from J, the gap between germline ends came to 18 bases. The CDR3 runs to 14 residues. The CDR3 region has the DNA TGTGCCAGCAACCGAATCGGAAGGACCCACGAGCAGTACGTC. Amino acid sequence: CASNRIGRTHEQYV.

This clone occurred once. The chain employs TRBV14 and TRBJ2-7; 7 nucleotides agree with TRBD2. Germline V gene data show CDR1 as SGHDN and CDR2 as FVKESK. The V gene end was trimmed by 3 bases and the J gene end by 0 bases; junction bases not matched to a gene: 2. CDR3 size: 14 residues. This CDR3 reads CASSQSGDSYEQYF. The DNA for the CDR3 is TGTGCCAGCAGCCAGAGCGGGGACTCCTACGAGCAGTACTTC.

This chain links TRBV2 with TRBJ2-5; D is ambiguous. Trimming cost V 2 bases and J 4 bases, with 2 bases left between them. The CDR3 sequence is 11 residues long. The germline gives CDR1 SNHLY, CDR2 FYNNEI. As DNA, the CDR3 is TGTGCCAGCAGTGAACTAGAGACCCAGTACTTC. As protein: CASSELETQYF.